This paragraph reports one TCR beta chain. The sample belongs to a study of blood T cell repertoires in COVID-19. In the study overall: COVID-19 samples from acute and convalescent phases originated in the United States, Italy and Spain.

Germline CDR1 reads LGHDT; CDR2 reads YNNKEL (reference sequence). Trimming cost V 4 bases and J 3 bases, with 10 bases left between them. This CDR3 spans 13 amino acids. Source study methods: Quantification of nucleated cells was approximated via reference gene primer amplification. Clones were read by immunoSEQ multiplex PCR, and TCRdb kept only the in-frame ones, dropping some. V and J calls and clone size come straight from that table; D and trimming were deduced from the DNA. The sample shows about 73,000 clones, about 91% of them seen only once. Sequenced input: peripheral blood. V usage is TRBV3-1 (or the pseudogene TRBV3-2) and J usage is TRBJ2-7; D is perhaps TRBD2 (5 bases). This TCR came from a man of 80 years or more with acute or convalescent COVID-19. This CDR3 reads CASSPAGFYEQYF. The CDR3 DNA sequence: TGTGCCAGCAGCCCGGCGGGCTTCTACGAGCAGTACTTC.